A selection of T cell receptor beta chains follows, all from one sample in a study of blood T cell repertoires in COVID-19. The table came from immunoSEQ multiplex PCR; TCRdb's copy has only in-frame clones and leaves some out. The sample lists around 140,000 clones; about four fifths were seen once. Sequencing was performed on PBMCs or T cells enriched from blood (not recorded which). Receptors originate from a woman between 45 and 60 years old with acute COVID-19. CDR3s include the opening cysteine and the closing phenylalanine or tryptophan. The D gene is left open where the match is weak.

V gene,D gene,CDR3 protein
TRBV2,TRBD2,CASRGGGLAGGRGETQYF
TRBV19,-,CASSMGGTLEGEAFF
TRBV7-9,-,CASSLDGQTEAFF
TRBV3-1/TRBV3-2,TRBD2,CASSLGLAHSGDTQYF
TRBV6-2/TRBV6-3,TRBD1,CASSHTGELQPQHF
TRBV7-9,-,CASSPQGTPNEQFF
TRBV2,TRBD1,CASSTQGAGQPQHF
TRBV19,-,CASSTRTGEAQPQHF
TRBV2,-,CASSGPGAYEQYF
TRBV14,-,CASSQELRGETQYF
TRBV5-1,TRBD1,CASSPGQGGFNYGYTF
TRBV14,TRBD1,CASSPSWWTGSTEAFF
TRBV7-2,-,CASSLVWGPGELFF
TRBV3-1/TRBV3-2,TRBD2,CASSQDLAGGVQFF
TRBV12-3/TRBV12-4,TRBD1,CASGTGFAGYTF
TRBV7-3,TRBD2,CASSLPSFAWTSGARKNIQYF
TRBV11-2,TRBD1,CASSSPGQGYNEQFF
TRBV27,-,CASSLSGVTNEKLFF
TRBV7-8,TRBD2,CASSPRRLAGWNTGELFF
TRBV5-1,-,CASSLAGGTGQETQYF
TRBV3-1/TRBV3-2,TRBD2,CASSQPGGRARNEQFF
TRBV2,-,CASRGLDVGKNIQYF
TRBV5-4,TRBD1,CASSIPGGGEKLFF
TRBV28,-,CASSLGAESTDTQYF
TRBV27,-,CASSPRFTGTDTQYF
TRBV7-2,TRBD2,CASTTGAGLTEADEQYF
TRBV7-9,-,CASSLKGHYGYTF
TRBV19,-,CASSVRRSYEQYF
TRBV29-1,TRBD1,CSVGDSYEQYF
TRBV7-2,-,CASSSSRVRWNEQFF
TRBV5-4,-,CASSLDEGGGYTF
TRBV7-2,-,CASSRPTGKVKQFF
TRBV29-1,TRBD1,CSVGTVSYEQYF
TRBV27,TRBD1,CASSPSTGGSSPLHF
TRBV6-5,-,CASSYSAGPAGSHTF
TRBV27,TRBD1,CASAATGGITDTQYF
TRBV10-3,TRBD1,CAISGQGAYGYTF
TRBV24-1,-,CATSGGRAVDTQYF
TRBV9,TRBD2,CASSAGLAGGPGELFF
TRBV19,TRBD1,CASSNGTVNTGELFF
TRBV3-1/TRBV3-2,TRBD1,CASSQEPGTGPRSEKLFF
TRBV6-5,TRBD1,CASGTGGDGYTF
TRBV5-1,-,CASSLSSSGSSTNEKLFF
TRBV11-3,-,CASSLDGVETQYF
TRBV5-1,-,CASSLLLTDQETQYF
TRBV3-1/TRBV3-2,TRBD1,CATTDRINTEAFF
TRBV19,TRBD1,CASENRGTWNTEAFF
TRBV7-9,-,CASSLALGLNYNEQFF
TRBV30,-,CAWTSWGRTVNTEAFF
TRBV5-5,-,CASSVSSGNTEAFF
TRBV7-3,-,CASSSGSPLHF
TRBV5-1,-,CASSLDSGNTEAFF
TRBV2,-,CASTSQGLGTDTQYF
TRBV5-4,-,CASSFRGETQYF
TRBV29-1,TRBD2,CSTYSGGREETQYF
TRBV7-2,TRBD2,CASTIQRESHEQYF
TRBV29-1,TRBD1,CSVEEDRAGDTQYF